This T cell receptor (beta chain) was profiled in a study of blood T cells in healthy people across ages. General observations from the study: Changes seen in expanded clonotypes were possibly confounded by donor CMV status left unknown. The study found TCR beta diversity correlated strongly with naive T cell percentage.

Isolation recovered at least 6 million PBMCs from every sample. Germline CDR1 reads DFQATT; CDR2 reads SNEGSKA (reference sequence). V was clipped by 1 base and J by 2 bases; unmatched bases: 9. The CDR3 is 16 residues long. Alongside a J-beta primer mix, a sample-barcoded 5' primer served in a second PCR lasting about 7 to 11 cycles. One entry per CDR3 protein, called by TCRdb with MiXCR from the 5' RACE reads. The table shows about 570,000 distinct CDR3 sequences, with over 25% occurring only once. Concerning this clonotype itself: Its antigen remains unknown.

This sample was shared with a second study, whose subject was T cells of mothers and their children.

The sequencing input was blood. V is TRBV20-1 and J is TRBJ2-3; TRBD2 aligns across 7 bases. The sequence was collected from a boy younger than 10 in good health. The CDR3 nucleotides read TGCAGTGCTAGAGTCAGACTAGCAGCAAACACAGATACGCAGTATTTT. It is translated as CSARVRLAANTDTQYF.